The sequence of this T cell receptor beta chain was determined in a study of regulatory T cells in long-lasting Graves disease. The CDR3 contains 16 residues. Germline CDR1 reads SGHVS; CDR2 reads FQNEAQ. Trimming shortened V by 5 bases and J by 0 bases, and 17 bases separated the two germline ends. This clonotype was observed at least ten times. Its antigen remains unidentified. Time point indicated: persistent/refractory GD, antithyroid drugs over 5 years with positive TRAb. Following extraction of RNA from PBMCs, that RNA was used to make the TCR library. The peripheral blood volume drawn was 8 to 9.5 milliliters, and it was collected into EDTA tubes. For TCR beta, libraries came from iRepertoire HTBI primers and Arm-PCR of CDR3 regions. In the original processing: Samples jointly harbored about 65 TRBV and approximately 15 TRBJ segments. TCRdb used MiXCR to reprocess the multiplex PCR reads, holding one entry per CDR3 protein. The V and J calls come from TCRdb's annotation, not from the publication. Of 400,000 to 450,000 distinct CDR3 sequences in the sample, less than 25% were seen once.

Overall study results and limits: Reduced TCR diversity was observed in persistent Graves' patients versus newly diagnosed patients. Accuracy may have suffered from the small sample size.

V gene TRBV7-8 combines with J gene TRBJ2-7; tentatively, D is TRBD2 (6 bases). The sequencing used peripheral blood mononuclear cells (PBMCs), collected when the disease was refractory, from a patient treated with antithyroid drugs. The receptor comes from a female donor with Graves disease. CDR3 amino acids: CASSPGSGGTSYEQYF. In DNA, the CDR3 is TGTGCCAGCAGCCCAGGGTCGGGCGGGACCTCCTACGAGCAGTACTTC.